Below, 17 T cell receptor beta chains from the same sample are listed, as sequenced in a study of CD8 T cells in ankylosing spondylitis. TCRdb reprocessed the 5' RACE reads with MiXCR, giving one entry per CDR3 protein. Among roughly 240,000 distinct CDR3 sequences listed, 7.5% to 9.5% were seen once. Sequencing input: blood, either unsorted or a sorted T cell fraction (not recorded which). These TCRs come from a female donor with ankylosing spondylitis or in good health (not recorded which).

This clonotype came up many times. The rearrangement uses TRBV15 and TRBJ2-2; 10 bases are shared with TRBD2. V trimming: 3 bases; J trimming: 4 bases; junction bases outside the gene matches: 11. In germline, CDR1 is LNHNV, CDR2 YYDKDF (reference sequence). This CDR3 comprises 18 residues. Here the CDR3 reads CATSSFASGRSGTGELFF. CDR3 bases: TGTGCCACCAGCAGTTTCGCTAGCGGGAGATCGGGCACCGGGGAGCTGTTTTTT. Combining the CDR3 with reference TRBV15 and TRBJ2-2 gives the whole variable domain DAMVIQNPRYQVTQFGKPVTLSCSQTLNHNVMYWYQQKSSQAPKLLFHYYDKDFNNEADTPDNFQSRRPNTSFCFLDIRSPGLGDTAMYLCATSSFASGRSGTGELFFGEGSRLTVL.

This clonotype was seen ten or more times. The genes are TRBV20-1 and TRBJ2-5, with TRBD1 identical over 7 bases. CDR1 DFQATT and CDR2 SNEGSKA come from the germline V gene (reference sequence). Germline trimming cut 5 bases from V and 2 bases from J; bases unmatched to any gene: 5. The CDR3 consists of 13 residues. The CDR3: CSAHTGQQETQYF. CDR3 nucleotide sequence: TGCAGTGCTCACACGGGACAGCAAGAGACCCAGTACTTC.

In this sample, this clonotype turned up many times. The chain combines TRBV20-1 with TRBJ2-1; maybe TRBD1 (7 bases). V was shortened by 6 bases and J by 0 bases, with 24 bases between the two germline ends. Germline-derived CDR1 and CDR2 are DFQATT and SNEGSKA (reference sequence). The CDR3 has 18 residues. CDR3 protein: CSAPYRGGGPSSYNEQFF. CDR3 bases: TGCAGTGCCCCTTACAGGGGAGGTGGGCCGAGCTCCTACAATGAGCAGTTCTTC.

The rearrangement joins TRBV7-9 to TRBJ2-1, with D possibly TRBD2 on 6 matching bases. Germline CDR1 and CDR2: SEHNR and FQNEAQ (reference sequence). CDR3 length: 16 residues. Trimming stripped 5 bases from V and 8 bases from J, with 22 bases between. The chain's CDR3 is CASSVTTGVSPDEQFF. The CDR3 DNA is TGTGCCAGCAGCGTCACCACGGGGGTCTCGCCCGATGAGCAGTTCTTC.

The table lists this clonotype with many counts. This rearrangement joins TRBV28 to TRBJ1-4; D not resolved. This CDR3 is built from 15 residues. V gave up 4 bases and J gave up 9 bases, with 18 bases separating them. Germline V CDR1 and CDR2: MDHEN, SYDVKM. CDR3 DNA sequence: TGTGCCAGCAGTTCTCCGACTATCGGAATGAAAAAACTGTTTTTT. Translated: CASSSPTIGMKKLFF.

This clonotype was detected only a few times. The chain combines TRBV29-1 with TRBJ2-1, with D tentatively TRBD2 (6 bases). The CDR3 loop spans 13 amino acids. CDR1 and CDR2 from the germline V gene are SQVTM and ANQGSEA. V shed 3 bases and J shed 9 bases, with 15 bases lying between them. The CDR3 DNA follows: TGCAGCGTTGACGTTACGGGAGAGGGTGAGCAGTTCTTC. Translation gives CSVDVTGEGEQFF.

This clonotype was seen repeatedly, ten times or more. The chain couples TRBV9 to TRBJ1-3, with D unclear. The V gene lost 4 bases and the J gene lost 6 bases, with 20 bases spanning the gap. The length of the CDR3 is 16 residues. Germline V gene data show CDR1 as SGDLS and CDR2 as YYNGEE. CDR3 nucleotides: TGTGCCAGCAGCCCTACTTCCGGATCGATTCCAAACACCATATATTTT. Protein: CASSPTSGSIPNTIYF.

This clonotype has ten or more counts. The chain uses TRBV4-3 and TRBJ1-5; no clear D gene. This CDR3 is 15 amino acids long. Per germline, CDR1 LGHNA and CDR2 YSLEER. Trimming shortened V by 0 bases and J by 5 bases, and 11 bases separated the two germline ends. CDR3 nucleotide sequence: TGCGCCAGCAGCCAAGATCGGCAGGCCCATCAGCCCCAGCATTTT. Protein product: CASSQDRQAHQPQHF.

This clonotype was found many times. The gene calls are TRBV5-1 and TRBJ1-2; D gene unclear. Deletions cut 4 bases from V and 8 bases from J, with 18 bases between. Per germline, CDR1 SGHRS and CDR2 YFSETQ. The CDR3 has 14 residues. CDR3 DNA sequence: TGCGCCAGCAGCCTCCGGCCCACATACACGGGCTACACCTTC. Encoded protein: CASSLRPTYTGYTF.

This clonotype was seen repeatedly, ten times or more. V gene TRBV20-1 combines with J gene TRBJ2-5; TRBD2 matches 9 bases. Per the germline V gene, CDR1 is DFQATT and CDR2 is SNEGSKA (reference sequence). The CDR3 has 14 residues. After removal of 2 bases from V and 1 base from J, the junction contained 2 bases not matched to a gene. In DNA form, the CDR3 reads TGCAGTGCTAGACCTAGCGGGACCCAAGAGACCCAGTACTTC. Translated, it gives CSARPSGTQETQYF.

CDR3 loop: CASSLARKDEQFF. Written as DNA, the CDR3 is TGTGCCAGCAGCTTAGCCCGTAAGGATGAGCAGTTCTTC. The rearrangement joins TRBV11-2 to TRBJ2-1; D unclear. CDR3 length: 13 amino acids. Germline V gene sequence: CDR1 SGHAT, CDR2 FQNNGV. Deletions cut 1 base from V and 8 bases from J, with 9 bases between.

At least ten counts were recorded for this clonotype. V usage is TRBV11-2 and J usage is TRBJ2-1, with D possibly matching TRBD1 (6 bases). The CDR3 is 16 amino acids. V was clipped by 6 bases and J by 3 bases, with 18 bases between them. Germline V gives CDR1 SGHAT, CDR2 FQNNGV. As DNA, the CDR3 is TGTGCCAGCAGACGAACAGGGTCAACTAACTACAATGAGCAGTTCTTC. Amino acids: CASRRTGSTNYNEQFF.

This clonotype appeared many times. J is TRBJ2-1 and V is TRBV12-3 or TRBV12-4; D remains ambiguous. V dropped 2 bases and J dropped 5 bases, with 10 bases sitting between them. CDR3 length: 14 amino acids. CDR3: CASSLNNRNNEQFF. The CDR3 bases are TGTGCCAGCAGTTTAAATAACCGAAACAATGAGCAGTTCTTC.

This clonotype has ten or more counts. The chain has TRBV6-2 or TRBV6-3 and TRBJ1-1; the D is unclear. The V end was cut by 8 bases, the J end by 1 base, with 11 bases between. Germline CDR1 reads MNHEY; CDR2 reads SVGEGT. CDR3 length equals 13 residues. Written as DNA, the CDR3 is TGTGCCAGCCTCTCGGATGAGAACACTGAAGCTTTCTTT. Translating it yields CASLSDENTEAFF.

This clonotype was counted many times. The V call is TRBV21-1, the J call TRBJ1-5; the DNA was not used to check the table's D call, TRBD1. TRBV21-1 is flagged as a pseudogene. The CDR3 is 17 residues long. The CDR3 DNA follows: TGTGCCAGCAGCAGAGGGGCGACAGGGAGGTTCTACCAGCCCCAGCATTTT. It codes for CASSRGATGRFYQPQHF.

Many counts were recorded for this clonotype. The CDR3 loop is CSATTSGRDTDTQYF. CDR3 bases: TGCAGTGCTACAACTAGCGGGAGGGACACAGATACGCAGTATTTT. The J gene is TRBJ2-3, the V gene TRBV20-1; 13 bases match TRBD2. CDR3 length: 15 amino acids. The V segment lost 4 bases and the J segment 2 bases; nucleotides outside the gene matches: 3. The germline CDR1 and CDR2 sequences are DFQATT and SNEGSKA (reference sequence).

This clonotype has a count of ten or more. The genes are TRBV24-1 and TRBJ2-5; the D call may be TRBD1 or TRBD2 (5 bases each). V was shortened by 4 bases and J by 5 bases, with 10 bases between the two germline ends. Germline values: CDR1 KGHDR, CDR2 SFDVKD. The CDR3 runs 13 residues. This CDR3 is CATSEGPLETQYF. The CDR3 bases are TGTGCCACCAGTGAGGGACCACTGGAGACCCAGTACTTC.